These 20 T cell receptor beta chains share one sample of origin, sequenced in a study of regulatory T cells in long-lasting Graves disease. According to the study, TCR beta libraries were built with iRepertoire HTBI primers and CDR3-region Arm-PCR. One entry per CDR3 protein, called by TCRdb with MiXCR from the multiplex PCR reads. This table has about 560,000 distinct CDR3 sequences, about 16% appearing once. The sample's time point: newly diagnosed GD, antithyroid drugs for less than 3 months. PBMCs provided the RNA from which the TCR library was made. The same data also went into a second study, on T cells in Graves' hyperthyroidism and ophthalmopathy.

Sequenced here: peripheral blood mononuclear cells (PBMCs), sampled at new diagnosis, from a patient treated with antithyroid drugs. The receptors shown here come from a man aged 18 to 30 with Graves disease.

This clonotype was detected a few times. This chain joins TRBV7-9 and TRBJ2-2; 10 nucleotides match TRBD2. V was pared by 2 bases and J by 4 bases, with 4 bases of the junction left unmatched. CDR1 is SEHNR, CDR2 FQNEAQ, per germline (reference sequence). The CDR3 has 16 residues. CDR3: CASSLTSGRATGELFF. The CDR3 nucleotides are TGTGCCAGCAGCTTAACCAGCGGGAGGGCCACCGGGGAGCTGTTTTTT.

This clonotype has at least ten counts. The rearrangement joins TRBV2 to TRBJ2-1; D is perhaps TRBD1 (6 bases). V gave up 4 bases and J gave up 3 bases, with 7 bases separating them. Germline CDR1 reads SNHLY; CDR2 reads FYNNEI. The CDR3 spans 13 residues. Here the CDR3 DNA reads TGTGCCAGCAGTGCGACAGGCTACAATGAGCAGTTCTTC. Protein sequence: CASSATGYNEQFF.

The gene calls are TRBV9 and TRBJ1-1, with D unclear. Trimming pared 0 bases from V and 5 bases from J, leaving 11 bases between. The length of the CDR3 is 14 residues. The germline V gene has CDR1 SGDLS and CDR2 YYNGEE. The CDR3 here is CASSVEPRGTEAFF. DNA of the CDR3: TGTGCCAGCAGCGTAGAGCCCCGTGGAACTGAAGCTTTCTTT.

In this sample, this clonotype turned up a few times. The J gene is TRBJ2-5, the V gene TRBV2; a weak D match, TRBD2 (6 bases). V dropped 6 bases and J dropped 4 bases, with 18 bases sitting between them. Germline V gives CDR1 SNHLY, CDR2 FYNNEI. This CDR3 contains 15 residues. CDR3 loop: CASSEPGEYGETQYF. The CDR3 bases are TGTGCCAGCAGCGAACCGGGGGAGTACGGAGAGACCCAGTACTTC.

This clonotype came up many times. CDR3 bases: TGTGCCAGCAGCCGGGGGGGGACTAATGAAAAACTGTTTTTT. Translated, it gives CASSRGGTNEKLFF. This rearrangement joins TRBV3-1 to TRBJ1-4; tentatively, D is TRBD1 (5 bases). Germline V gene lookup returns CDR1 LGHDT and CDR2 YNNKEL (reference sequence). The germline V and J ends were trimmed by 4 bases and 2 bases, with 8 bases remaining between them. There are 14 residues in the CDR3.

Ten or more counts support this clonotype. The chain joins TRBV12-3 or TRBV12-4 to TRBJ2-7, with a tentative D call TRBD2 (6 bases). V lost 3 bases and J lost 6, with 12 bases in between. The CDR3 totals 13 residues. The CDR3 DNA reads TGTGCCAGCAGTTTTCGGGGGTACGGCGAGCAGTACTTC. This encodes CASSFRGYGEQYF.

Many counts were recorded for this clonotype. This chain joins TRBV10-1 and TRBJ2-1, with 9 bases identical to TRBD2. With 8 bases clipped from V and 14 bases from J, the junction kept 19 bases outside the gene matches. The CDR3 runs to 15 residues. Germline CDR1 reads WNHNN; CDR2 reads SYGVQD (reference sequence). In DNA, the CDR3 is TGCGCCAGCCGGCAAGGACTAGCGCCCGCCTTCCCCGAGTTCTTC. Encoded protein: CASRQGLAPAFPEFF.

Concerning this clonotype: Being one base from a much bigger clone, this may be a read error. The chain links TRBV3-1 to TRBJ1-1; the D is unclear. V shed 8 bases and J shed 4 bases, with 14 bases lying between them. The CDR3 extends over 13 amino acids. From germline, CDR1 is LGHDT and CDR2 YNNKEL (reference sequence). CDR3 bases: TGTGCCAGCCCTGTGTCCCGGGCCACTGAAGCTTTCTTT. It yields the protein CASPVSRATEAFF. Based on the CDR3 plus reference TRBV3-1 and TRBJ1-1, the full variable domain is DTAVSQTPKYLVTQMGNDKSIKCEQNLGHDTMYWYKQDSKKFLKIMFSYNNKELIINETVPNRFSPKSPDKAHLNLHINSLELGDSAVYFCASPVSRATEAFFGQGTRLTVV.

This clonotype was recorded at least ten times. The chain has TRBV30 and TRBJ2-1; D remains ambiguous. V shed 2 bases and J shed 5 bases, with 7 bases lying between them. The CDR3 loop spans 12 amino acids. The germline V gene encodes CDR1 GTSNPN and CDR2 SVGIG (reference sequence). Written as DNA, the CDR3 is TGTGCCTGGAGTTTGAACGACAATGAGCAGTTCTTC. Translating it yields CAWSLNDNEQFF.

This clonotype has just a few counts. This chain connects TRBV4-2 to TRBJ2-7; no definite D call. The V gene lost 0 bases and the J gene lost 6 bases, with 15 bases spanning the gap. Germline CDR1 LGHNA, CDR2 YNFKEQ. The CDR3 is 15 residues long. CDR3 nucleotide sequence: TGTGCCAGCAGCCAAGATCCAGGATCCCCCCTCGAGCAGTACTTC. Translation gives CASSQDPGSPLEQYF.

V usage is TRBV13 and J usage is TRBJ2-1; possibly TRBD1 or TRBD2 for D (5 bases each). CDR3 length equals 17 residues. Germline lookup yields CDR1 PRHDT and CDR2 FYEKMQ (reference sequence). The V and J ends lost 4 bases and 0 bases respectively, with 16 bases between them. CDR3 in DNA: TGTGCCAGCAGCTCCCGAGGGGACCCGAGCTCCTACAATGAGCAGTTCTTC. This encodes CASSSRGDPSSYNEQFF.

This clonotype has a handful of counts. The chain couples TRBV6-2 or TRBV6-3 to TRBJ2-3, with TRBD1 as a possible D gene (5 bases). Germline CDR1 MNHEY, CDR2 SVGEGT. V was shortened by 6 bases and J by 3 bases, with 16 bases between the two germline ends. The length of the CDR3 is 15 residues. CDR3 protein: CASRGATFETDTQYF. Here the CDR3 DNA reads TGTGCCAGCAGAGGGGCCACCTTCGAAACAGATACGCAGTATTTT.

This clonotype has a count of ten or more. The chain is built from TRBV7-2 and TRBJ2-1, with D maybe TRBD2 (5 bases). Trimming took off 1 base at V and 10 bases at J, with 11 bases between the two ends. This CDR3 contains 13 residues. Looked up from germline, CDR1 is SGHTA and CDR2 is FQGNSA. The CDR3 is CASSLGSRGEQFF. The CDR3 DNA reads TGTGCCAGCAGCTTAGGCTCCCGCGGGGAGCAGTTCTTC.

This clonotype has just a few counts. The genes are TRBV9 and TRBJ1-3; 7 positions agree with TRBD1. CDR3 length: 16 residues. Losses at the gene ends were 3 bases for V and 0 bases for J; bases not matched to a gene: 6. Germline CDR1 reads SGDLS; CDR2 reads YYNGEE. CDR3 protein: CASSADTGDSGNTIYF. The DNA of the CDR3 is TGTGCCAGCAGCGCTGATACAGGGGACTCTGGAAACACCATATATTTT. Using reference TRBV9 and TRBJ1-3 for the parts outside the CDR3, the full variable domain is DSGVTQTPKHLITATGQRVTLRCSPRSGDLSVYWYQQSLDQGLQFLIQYYNGEERAKGNILERFSAQQFPDLHSELNLSSLELGDSALYFCASSADTGDSGNTIYFGEGSWLTVV.

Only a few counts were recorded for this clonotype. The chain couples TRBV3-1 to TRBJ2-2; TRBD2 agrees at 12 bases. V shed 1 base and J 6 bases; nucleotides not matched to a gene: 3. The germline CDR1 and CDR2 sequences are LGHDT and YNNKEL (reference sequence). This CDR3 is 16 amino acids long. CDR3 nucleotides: TGTGCCAGCAGCCAAGGACTAGCGGGAGTTTCCGGGGAGCTGTTTTTT. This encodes CASSQGLAGVSGELFF.

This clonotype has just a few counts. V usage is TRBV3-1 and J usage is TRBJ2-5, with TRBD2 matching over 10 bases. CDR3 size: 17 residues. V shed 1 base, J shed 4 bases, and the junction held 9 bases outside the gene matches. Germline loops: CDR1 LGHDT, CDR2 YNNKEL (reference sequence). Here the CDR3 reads CASSQVGLAGALETQYF. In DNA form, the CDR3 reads TGTGCCAGCAGCCAAGTAGGTCTAGCGGGAGCTCTAGAGACCCAGTACTTC.

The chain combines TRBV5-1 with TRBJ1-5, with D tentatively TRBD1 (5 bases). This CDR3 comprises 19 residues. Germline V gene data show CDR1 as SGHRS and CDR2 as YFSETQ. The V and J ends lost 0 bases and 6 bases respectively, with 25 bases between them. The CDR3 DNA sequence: TGCGCCAGCAGCTTGGCCACTCTTTATACGTCGGGGCGCGGTCAGCCCCAGCATTTT. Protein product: CASSLATLYTSGRGQPQHF. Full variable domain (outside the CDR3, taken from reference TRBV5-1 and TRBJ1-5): KAGVTQTPRYLIKTRGQQVTLSCSPISGHRSVSWYQQTPGQGLQFLFEYFSETQRNKGNFPGRFSGRQFSNSRSEMNVSTLELGDSALYLCASSLATLYTSGRGQPQHFGDGTRLSIL.

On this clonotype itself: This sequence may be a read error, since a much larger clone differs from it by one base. The CDR3, as DNA: TGTGCCAGCAGTCCCAAGAGGGGAGGTGAGCAGTACTTC. The encoded protein is CASSPKRGGEQYF. The gene calls are TRBV27 and TRBJ2-1; D is possibly TRBD2 (6 bases). The DNA matches TRBJ2-7 better at its end, which makes the J call doubtful. The germline V gene has CDR1 MNHEY and CDR2 SMNVEV (reference sequence). This CDR3 contains 13 residues.

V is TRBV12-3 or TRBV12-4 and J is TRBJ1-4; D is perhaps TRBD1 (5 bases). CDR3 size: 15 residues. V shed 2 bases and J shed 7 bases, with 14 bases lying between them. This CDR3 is CASSLYVGPSEKLFF. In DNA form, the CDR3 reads TGTGCCAGCAGTTTATATGTGGGGCCAAGTGAAAAACTGTTTTTT.

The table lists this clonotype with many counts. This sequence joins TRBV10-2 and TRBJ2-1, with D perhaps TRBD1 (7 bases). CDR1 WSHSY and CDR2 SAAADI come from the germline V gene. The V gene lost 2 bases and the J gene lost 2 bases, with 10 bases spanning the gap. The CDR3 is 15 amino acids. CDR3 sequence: CASSERGTAYNEQFF. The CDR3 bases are TGCGCCAGCAGTGAGCGCGGGACAGCCTACAATGAGCAGTTCTTC.